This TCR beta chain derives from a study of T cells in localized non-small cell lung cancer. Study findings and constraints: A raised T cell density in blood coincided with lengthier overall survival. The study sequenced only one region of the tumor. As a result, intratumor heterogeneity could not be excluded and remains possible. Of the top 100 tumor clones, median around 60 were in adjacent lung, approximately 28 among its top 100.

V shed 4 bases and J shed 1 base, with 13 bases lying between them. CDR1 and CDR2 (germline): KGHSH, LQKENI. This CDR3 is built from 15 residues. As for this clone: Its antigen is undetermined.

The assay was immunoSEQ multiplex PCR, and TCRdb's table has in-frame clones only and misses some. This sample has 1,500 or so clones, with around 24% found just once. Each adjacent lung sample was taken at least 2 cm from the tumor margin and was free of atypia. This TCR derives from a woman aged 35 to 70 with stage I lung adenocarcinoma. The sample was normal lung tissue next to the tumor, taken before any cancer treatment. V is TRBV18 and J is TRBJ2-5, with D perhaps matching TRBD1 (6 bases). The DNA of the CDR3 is TGTGCCAGCTCACTATCTGACAGGCGCCAAGAGACCCAGTACTTC. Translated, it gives CASSLSDRRQETQYF.